These T cell receptor beta chains were read from a single sample in a study. TCRdb re-derived calls from the multiplex PCR reads in MiXCR, one entry per CDR3 protein. This table holds approximately 340 distinct CDR3 sequences, around 9.1% found once. Sequencing was carried out using Tregs sorted from blood. The receptors originated from a female donor with breast cancer. Both conserved end residues are part of each CDR3. The order of the fields is clone size, V gene, D gene, J gene, CDR3 protein, CDR3 DNA. D genes are given only for firm matches. Where a row states a size, it is once, few, many or the class of an expanded clone; other rows omit it.

>NA|TRBV12-3/TRBV12-4|TRBD1|TRBJ1-2
CASSFGQGRGYTF
TGTGCCAGCAGTTTCGGACAGGGAAGAGGCTACACCTTC
>NA|TRBV12-3/TRBV12-4|NA|TRBJ1-2
CASSYSNYGYTF
TGTGCCAGCAGTTATTCTAACTATGGCTACACCTTC
>large|TRBV12-3/TRBV12-4|NA|TRBJ1-2
CASSFEGLGYTF
TGTGCCAGCAGTTTTGAGGGGCTTGGCTACACCTTC
>large|TRBV12-3/TRBV12-4|NA|TRBJ1-2
CASSGRPQMGGYTF
TGTGCCAGCAGCGGTAGGCCTCAGATGGGAGGCTACACCTTC
>medium-sized|TRBV12-3/TRBV12-4|TRBD1|TRBJ1-2
CASSFPRQGGYTF
TGTGCCAGCAGTTTTCCCCGACAGGGAGGCTACACCTTC
>large|TRBV12-3/TRBV12-4|NA|TRBJ1-2
CASNHLGTPDGYTF
TGTGCCAGCAACCATCTCGGGACTCCAGATGGCTACACCTTC
>medium-sized|TRBV12-3/TRBV12-4|NA|TRBJ1-2
CASSRGTTIYGYTF
TGTGCCAGCAGTCGCGGGACAACTATCTATGGCTACACCTTC
>large|TRBV12-3/TRBV12-4|NA|TRBJ1-2
CARMRAAPHYGYTF
TGTGCCAGGATGAGGGCAGCTCCCCACTATGGCTACACCTTC
>large|TRBV12-3/TRBV12-4|NA|TRBJ1-2
CASSLNPSSGVGYTF
TGTGCCAGCAGCCTTAACCCCTCCTCAGGGGTCGGCTACACCTTC
>many|TRBV12-3/TRBV12-4|NA|TRBJ1-2
CASSPTEGNYGYTF
TGTGCCAGCAGCCCGACAGAGGGTAACTATGGCTACACCTTC
>large|TRBV12-3/TRBV12-4|TRBD1|TRBJ1-2
CASSPDRVKGGYTF
TGTGCCAGCAGCCCTGACAGGGTGAAAGGAGGCTACACCTTC
>large|TRBV12-3/TRBV12-4|NA|TRBJ1-2
CASSPMSSYYGYTF
TGTGCCAGCAGCCCCATGAGCAGCTACTATGGCTACACCTTC
>large|TRBV12-3/TRBV12-4|NA|TRBJ1-2
CASSPTRYGYTF
TGTGCCAGCAGTCCGACACGCTATGGCTACACCTTC
>medium-sized|TRBV12-3/TRBV12-4|NA|TRBJ1-2
CASSWGDRTNYGYTF
TGTGCCAGCAGTTGGGGAGACAGAACTAACTATGGCTACACCTTC